The 7 T cell receptor beta chains reported below all come from one sample, sequenced in a study of blood T cell repertoires in COVID-19. Sequencing was performed with immunoSEQ multiplex PCR; in TCRdb, only in-frame clones are kept and a portion is missing. Here the sample spans hundreds of thousands of clones, about 90% being singletons. The material sequenced was PBMCs or T cells enriched from blood (not recorded which). These receptors all come from a woman between 45 and 60 years old who had been exposed to COVID-19.

The chain links TRBV5-8 to TRBJ2-1; D may be TRBD1 (6 bases). V lost 0 bases and J 10 bases, leaving 14 bases between the germline ends. Germline CDR1 and CDR2: SGHTS and YDEGEE. This CDR3 contains 14 residues. CDR3 amino acids: CASSLGTGTNEQFF. In DNA form, the CDR3 reads TGTGCCAGCAGCTTGGGAACAGGGACCAACGAGCAGTTCTTC. Full variable domain (remainder filled in from reference TRBV5-8 and TRBJ2-1): EAGVTQSPTHLIKTRGQQATLRCSPISGHTSVYWYQQALGLGLQFLLWYDEGEERNRGNFPPRFSGRQFPNYSSELNVNALELEDSALYLCASSLGTGTNEQFFGPGTRLTVL.

This sequence joins TRBV7-9 and TRBJ2-7; a weak D match, TRBD2 (5 bases). In germline, CDR1 is SEHNR, CDR2 FQNEAQ (reference sequence). Between the trimmed V and J ends, which lost 2 bases and 8 bases, there was a span of 16 bases. There are 14 residues in the CDR3. The CDR3 region has the DNA TGTGCCAGCAGCTTATTAGATACGGGGATCAAGCAGTACTTC. It is translated as CASSLLDTGIKQYF.

In this sample, this clone turned up once. CDR3 protein: CASSLPGHLTDTQYF. CDR3 nucleotide sequence: TGTGCCAGCAGCTTGCCGGGACACCTCACAGATACGCAGTATTTT. The chain links TRBV5-4 to TRBJ2-3; tentatively, D is TRBD1 (6 bases). The length of the CDR3 is 15 residues. CDR1 is SGHNT and CDR2 is YYREEE in the germline V gene (reference sequence). V was clipped by 1 base and J by 2 bases, with 11 bases between them.

The chain combines TRBV11-2 with TRBJ2-1, with D possibly being TRBD2 (7 bases). CDR3 length equals 15 residues. V lost 3 bases to trimming and J lost 6 bases, with 15 bases between them. The germline V gene has CDR1 SGHAT and CDR2 FQNNGV. DNA for the CDR3: TGTGCCAGCAGCTTTAATAGCGCGGGGGCCAATGAGCAGTTCTTC. This gives the protein CASSFNSAGANEQFF.

This chain links TRBV28 with TRBJ2-7; D remains unclear. Trimming removed 5 bases at V and 0 bases at J, with 5 bases between. Per the germline V gene, CDR1 is MDHEN and CDR2 is SYDVKM. The length of the CDR3 is 12 residues. The CDR3 nucleotides are TGTGCCAGCAGTGCGCCCTCCTACGAGCAGTACTTC. Its protein product is CASSAPSYEQYF.

V is TRBV28 and J is TRBJ1-2; D is undetermined. CDR1 and CDR2 (germline): MDHEN, SYDVKM. The CDR3 runs 15 residues. V was cut by 5 bases and J by 5 bases, with 18 bases left in between. CDR3 DNA: TGTGCCAGCAGTGACGGAGCCCGGTCACCTTATGGCTACACCTTC. Protein: CASSDGARSPYGYTF.

CDR3: CAWSVRQYEQYF. CDR3 nucleotide sequence: TGTGCCTGGAGTGTACGACAGTACGAGCAGTACTTC. The V gene is TRBV30, the J gene TRBJ2-7; maybe TRBD1 (5 bases). Per germline, CDR1 GTSNPN and CDR2 SVGIG (reference sequence). V was pared by 0 bases and J by 4 bases, with 7 bases between. The CDR3 contains 12 residues.